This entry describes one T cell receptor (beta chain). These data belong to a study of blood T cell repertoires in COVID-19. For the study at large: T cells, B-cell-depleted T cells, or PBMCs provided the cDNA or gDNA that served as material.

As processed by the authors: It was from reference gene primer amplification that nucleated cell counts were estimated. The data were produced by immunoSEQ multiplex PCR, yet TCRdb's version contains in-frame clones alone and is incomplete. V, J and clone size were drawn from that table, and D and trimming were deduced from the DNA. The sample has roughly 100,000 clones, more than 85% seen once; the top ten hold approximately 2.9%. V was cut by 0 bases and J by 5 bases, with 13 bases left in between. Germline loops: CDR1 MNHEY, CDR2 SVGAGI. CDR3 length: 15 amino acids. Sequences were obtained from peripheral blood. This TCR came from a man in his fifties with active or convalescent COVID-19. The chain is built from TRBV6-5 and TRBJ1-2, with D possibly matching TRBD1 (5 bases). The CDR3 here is CASSYSPGGWYGYTF. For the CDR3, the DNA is TGTGCCAGCAGTTACTCGCCGGGGGGTTGGTATGGCTACACCTTC.